These T cell receptor beta chains were read from a single sample in a study of T cell responses to AZD1222 COVID-19 vaccine. Here immunoSEQ multiplex PCR was the method, and the copy in TCRdb shows in-frame clones only, minus some. The sample has more than 150,000 clones, about 90% seen once; the top ten hold about 9.8%. This material consisted of peripheral blood, taken 28 days after the second AZD1222 dose. The receptors here all came from an adult who received the AZD1222 COVID-19 vaccine. The conserved cysteine and the conserved F or W are not part of the CDR3 here.

TRBJ2-5,11,TRBV7-2,ASSSLVQETQY
TRBJ2-5,13,TRBV6-5,ASSYSLATEGTQY
TRBJ2-1,10,TRBV29-1,SVGQGRNEQF
TRBJ2-7,10,TRBV29-1,SVSPWGGEQY
TRBJ1-1,15,TRBV2,ASSGGGQGNSNTEAF
TRBJ2-2,11,TRBV7-3,ASSLIGTGELF
TRBJ2-7,13,TRBV7-2,ASSLADGNSYEQY
TRBJ1-4,13,TRBV6-5,ASRKETGVLEKLF
TRBJ1-1,13,TRBV7-9,ASSSGPTGNTEAF
TRBJ2-1,11,TRBV6-1,ASSEQKGYEQF
TRBJ2-3,14,TRBV2,ASSPRLAGETDTQY
TRBJ2-7,16,TRBV15,ATSSPIKGGRVSYEQY
TRBJ2-3,14,TRBV9,ASSVALWTPLDTQY
TRBJ1-2,10,TRBV12-3/TRBV12-4,ASGEGGYGYT
TRBJ1-1,10,TRBV29-1,SSLAPKAEAF
TRBJ2-1,11,TRBV7-3,ASSSLPRNEQF
TRBJ1-4,12,TRBV3-1/TRBV3-2,ASSQDLRQIELF
TRBJ1-5,13,TRBV2,ASRRTAGSSQPQH
TRBJ2-5,13,TRBV7-3,ASSPRDQPGETQY
TRBJ1-4,13,TRBV6-6,ASSPGGLGNEKLF
TRBJ2-1,13,TRBV28,ASSLGQVLYNEQF
TRBJ2-2,12,TRBV5-4,ASSFGPNTGELF
TRBJ2-3,12,TRBV29-1,SVAGTASTDTQY
TRBJ2-7,13,TRBV6-5,ASRDRTVISYEQY
TRBJ2-5,11,TRBV10-2,ASRGTGVGEQY
TRBJ2-2,11,TRBV24-1,ATSDLGAGELF
TRBJ2-1,13,TRBV7-9,ASSQWRQGKDEQF
TRBJ1-1,12,TRBV27,ASSSWGLGTEAF
TRBJ1-1,14,TRBV3-1/TRBV3-2,ASSQDQGRVNTEAF
TRBJ1-2,10,TRBV3-1/TRBV3-2,ASSYGTGDYT
TRBJ1-4,12,TRBV5-1,ASSSGESWEKLF
TRBJ2-3,14,TRBV24-1,ATSERTSRETDTQY
TRBJ1-4,11,TRBV30,AWSRGRYGKLF
TRBJ2-1,13,TRBV5-1,ASTRSGSSYNEQF
TRBJ1-2,11,TRBV12-5,ASAGVANYGYT
TRBJ1-5,12,TRBV2,ASRGVSANQPQH
TRBJ2-3,9,TRBV7-3,ASSTGDTQY
TRBJ2-1,14,TRBV29-1,SVGLAGGLSYNEQF
TRBJ1-5,12,TRBV6-5,ASSPQGINQPQH
TRBJ2-3,16,TRBV7-2,ASSDLAGGPTSTDTQY
TRBJ2-5,12,TRBV19,ASSNRGGQETQY
TRBJ1-5,13,TRBV6-5,ASSMQGGSNQPQH
TRBJ1-5,12,TRBV2,ASSEGGGYQPQH
TRBJ1-2,12,TRBV19,ASTKGQWENGYT
TRBJ2-7,13,TRBV6-5,ASSPASRISYEQY
TRBJ1-4,12,TRBV2,ASSVGQGNEKLF
TRBJ2-5,13,TRBV19,ASSLQRGYRETQY
TRBJ2-2,14,TRBV5-1,ASSKRPGSNTGELF
TRBJ1-1,12,TRBV5-4,ASSSKGGNTEAF
TRBJ2-2,12,TRBV9,ASRQLAGSGELF